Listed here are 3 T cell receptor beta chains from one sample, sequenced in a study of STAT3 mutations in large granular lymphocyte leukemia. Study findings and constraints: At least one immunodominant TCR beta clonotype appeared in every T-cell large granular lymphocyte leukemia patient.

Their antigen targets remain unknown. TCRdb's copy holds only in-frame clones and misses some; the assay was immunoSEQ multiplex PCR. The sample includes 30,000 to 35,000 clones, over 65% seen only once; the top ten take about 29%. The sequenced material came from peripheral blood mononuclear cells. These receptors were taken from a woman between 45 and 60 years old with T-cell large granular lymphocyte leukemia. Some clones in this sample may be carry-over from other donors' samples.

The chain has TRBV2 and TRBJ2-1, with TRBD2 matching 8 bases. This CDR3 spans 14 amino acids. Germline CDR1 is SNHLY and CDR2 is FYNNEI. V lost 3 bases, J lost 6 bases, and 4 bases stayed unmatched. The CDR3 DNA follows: TGTGCCAGCAGTGATATAGCGGGACTCAATGAGCAGTTCTTC. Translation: CASSDIAGLNEQFF.

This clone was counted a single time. The CDR3 DNA follows: TGTGCCACCAGAGCGGGATCTAGCACAGATACGCAGTATTTT. This encodes CATRAGSSTDTQYF. The gene calls are TRBV19 and TRBJ2-3; 7 bases fit TRBD2. This CDR3 has 14 amino acids. Trimming at V came to 10 bases and at J to 0 bases, leaving 7 bases not matched to a gene. Per the germline V gene, CDR1 is LNHDA and CDR2 is SQIVND (reference sequence).

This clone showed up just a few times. The DNA of the CDR3 is TGTGCCAGTGACGACAGGGCCGGTAACTATGGCTACACCTTC. Amino acid sequence: CASDDRAGNYGYTF. This chain joins TRBV2 and TRBJ1-2; 7 bases are shared with TRBD1. This CDR3 has 14 residues. The ends lost 9 bases at V and 1 base at J; junction bases unmatched: 8. Germline CDR1 and CDR2: SNHLY and FYNNEI.